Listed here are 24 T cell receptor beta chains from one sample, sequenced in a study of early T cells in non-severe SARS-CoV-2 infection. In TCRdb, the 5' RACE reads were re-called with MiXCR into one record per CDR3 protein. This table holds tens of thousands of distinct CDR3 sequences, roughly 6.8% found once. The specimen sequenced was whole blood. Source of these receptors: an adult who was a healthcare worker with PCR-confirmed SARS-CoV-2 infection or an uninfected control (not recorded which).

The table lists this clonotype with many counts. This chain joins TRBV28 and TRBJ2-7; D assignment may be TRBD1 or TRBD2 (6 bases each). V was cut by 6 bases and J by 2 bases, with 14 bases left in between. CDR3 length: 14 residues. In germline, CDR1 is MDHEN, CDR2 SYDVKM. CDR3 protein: CASRPGAAAYEQYF. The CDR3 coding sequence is TGTGCCAGCAGGCCGGGGGCCGCAGCCTACGAGCAGTACTTC.

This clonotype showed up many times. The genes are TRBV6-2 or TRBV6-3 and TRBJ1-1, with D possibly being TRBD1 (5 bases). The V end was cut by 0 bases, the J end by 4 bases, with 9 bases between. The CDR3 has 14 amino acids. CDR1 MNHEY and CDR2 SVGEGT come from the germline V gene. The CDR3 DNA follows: TGTGCCAGCAGTTACTCGTTGGGGGGCACTGAAGCTTTCTTT. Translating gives CASSYSLGGTEAFF.

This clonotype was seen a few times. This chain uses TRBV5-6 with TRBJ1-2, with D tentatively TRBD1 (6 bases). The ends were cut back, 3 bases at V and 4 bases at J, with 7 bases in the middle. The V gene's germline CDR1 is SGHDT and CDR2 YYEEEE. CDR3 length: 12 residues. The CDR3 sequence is CASSWTVYGYTF. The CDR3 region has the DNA TGTGCCAGCAGCTGGACAGTCTATGGCTACACCTTC.

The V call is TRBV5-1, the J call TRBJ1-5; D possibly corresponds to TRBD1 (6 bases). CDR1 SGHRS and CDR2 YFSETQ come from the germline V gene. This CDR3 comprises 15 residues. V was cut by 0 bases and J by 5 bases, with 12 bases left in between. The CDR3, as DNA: TGCGCCAGCAGCTTGGGCGGGACAACGGATCAGCCCCAGCATTTT. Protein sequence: CASSLGGTTDQPQHF.

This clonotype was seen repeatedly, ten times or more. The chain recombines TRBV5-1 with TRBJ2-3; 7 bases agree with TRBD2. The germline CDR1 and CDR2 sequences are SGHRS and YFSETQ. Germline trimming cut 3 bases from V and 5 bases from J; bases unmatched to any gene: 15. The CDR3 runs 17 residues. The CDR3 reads CASSSSPGGGTQDTQYF. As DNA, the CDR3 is TGCGCCAGCAGCTCATCCCCTGGCGGGGGTACCCAAGATACGCAGTATTTT.

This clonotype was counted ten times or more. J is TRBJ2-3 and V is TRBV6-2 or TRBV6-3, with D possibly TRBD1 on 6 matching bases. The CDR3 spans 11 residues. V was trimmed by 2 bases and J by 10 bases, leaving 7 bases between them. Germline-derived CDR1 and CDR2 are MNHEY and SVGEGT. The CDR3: CASSYDRSQYF. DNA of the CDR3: TGTGCCAGCAGTTACGACAGGTCGCAGTATTTT.

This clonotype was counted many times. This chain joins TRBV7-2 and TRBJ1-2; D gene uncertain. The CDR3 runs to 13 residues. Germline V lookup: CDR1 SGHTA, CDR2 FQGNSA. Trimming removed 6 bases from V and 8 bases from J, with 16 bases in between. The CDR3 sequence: CASSLSKQGGYTF. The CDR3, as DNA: TGTGCCAGCAGTTTATCAAAACAAGGCGGCTACACCTTC.

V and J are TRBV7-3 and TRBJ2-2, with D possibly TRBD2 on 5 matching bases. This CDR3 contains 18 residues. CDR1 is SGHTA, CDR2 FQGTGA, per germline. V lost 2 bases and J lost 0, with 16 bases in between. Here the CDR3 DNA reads TGTGCCAGCAGCTTATATTCGGCACGGGGATCGAACACCGGGGAGCTGTTTTTT. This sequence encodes CASSLYSARGSNTGELFF.

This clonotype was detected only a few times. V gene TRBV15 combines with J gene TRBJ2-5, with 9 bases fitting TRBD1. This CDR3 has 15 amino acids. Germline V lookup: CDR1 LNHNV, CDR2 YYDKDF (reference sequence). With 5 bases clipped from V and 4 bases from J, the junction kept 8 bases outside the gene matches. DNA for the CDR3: TGTGCCACCAGCGCAAGGACAGGGGCTAGAGAGACCCAGTACTTC. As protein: CATSARTGARETQYF.

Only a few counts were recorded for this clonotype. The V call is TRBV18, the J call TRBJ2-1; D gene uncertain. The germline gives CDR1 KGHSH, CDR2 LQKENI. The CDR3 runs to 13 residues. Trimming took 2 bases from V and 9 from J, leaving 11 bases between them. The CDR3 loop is CASSPVGSGEQFF. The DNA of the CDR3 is TGTGCCAGCTCACCAGTCGGGTCAGGTGAGCAGTTCTTC. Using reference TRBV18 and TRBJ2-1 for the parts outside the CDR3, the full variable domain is NAGVMQNPRHLVRRRGQEARLRCSPMKGHSHVYWYRQLPEEGLKFMVYLQKENIIDESGMPKERFSAEFPKEGPSILRIQQVVRGDSAAYFCASSPVGSGEQFFGPGTRLTVL.

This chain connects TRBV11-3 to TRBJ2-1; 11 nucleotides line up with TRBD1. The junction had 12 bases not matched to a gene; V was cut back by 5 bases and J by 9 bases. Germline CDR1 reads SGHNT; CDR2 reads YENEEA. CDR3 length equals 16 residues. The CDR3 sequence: CASSPEGQGGGSEQFF. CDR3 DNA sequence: TGTGCCAGCAGCCCAGAGGGACAGGGGGGAGGCAGTGAGCAGTTCTTC. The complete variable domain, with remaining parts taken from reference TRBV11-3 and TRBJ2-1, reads EAGVVQSPRYKIIEKKQPVAFWCNPISGHNTLYWYLQNLGQGPELLIRYENEEAVDDSQLPKDRFSAERLKGVDSTLKIQPAELGDSAVYLCASSPEGQGGGSEQFFGPGTRLTVL.

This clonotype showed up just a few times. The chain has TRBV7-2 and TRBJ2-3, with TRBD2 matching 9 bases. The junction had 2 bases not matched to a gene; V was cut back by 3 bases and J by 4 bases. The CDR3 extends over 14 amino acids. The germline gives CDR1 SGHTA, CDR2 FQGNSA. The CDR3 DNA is TGTGCCAGCAGCTTTAGCGGGGGTGCAGATACGCAGTATTTT. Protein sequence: CASSFSGGADTQYF.

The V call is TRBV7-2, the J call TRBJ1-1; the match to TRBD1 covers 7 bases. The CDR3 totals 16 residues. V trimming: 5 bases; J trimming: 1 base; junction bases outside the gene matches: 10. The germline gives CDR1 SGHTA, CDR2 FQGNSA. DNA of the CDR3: TGTGCCAGCAGCGTCTCTGGACAGGTGAAGAACACTGAAGCTTTCTTT. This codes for CASSVSGQVKNTEAFF.

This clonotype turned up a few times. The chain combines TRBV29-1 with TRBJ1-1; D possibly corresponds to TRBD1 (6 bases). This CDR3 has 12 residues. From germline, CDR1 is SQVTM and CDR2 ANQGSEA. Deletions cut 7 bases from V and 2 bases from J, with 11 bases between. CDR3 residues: CSAYRANTEAFF. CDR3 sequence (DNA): TGCAGCGCATACAGGGCTAACACTGAAGCTTTCTTT.

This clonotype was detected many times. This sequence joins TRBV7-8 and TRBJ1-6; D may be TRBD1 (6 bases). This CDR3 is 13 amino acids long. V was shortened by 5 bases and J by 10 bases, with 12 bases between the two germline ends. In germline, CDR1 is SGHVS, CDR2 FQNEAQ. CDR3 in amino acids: CASSTRGPSPLHF. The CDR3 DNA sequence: TGTGCCAGCAGCACCAGGGGACCCTCACCCCTCCACTTT.

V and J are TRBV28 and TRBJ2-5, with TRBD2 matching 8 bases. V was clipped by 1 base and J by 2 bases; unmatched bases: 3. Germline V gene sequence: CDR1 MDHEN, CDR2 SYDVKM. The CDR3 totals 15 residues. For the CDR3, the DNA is TGTGCCAGCAGTTTATTAGGGACTAGGCAAGAGACCCAGTACTTC. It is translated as CASSLLGTRQETQYF.

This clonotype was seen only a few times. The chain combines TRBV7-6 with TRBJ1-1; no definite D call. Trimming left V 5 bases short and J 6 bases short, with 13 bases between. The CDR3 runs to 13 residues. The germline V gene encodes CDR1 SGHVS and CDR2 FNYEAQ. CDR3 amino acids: CASSPPVCAEAFF. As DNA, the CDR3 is TGTGCCAGCAGCCCCCCCGTATGCGCTGAAGCTTTCTTT.

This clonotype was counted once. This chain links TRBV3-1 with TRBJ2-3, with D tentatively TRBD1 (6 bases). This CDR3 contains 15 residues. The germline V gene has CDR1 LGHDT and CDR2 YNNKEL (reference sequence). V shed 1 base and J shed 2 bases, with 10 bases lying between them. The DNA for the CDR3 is TGTGCCAGCAGCCAAGCAGGGGACCACACAGATACGCAGTATTTT. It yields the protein CASSQAGDHTDTQYF.

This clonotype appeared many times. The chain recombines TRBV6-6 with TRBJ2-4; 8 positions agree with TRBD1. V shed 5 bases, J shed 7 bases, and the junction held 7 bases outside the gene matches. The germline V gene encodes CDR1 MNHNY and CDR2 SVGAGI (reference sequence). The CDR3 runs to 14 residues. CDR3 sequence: CASSPRQGTNIQYF. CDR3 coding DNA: TGTGCCAGCAGTCCCCGACAGGGGACGAACATTCAGTACTTC.

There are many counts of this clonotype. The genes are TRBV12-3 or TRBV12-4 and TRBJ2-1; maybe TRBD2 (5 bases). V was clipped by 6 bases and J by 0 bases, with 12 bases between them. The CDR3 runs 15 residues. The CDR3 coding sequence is TGTGCCAGCAGCACTAGATGGAGCTCCTACAATGAGCAGTTCTTC. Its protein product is CASSTRWSSYNEQFF.

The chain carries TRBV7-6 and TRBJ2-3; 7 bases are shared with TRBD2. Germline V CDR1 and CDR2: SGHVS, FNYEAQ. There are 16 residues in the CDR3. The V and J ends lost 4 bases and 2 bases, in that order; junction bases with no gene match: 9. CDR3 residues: CASSSQPAGTTDTQYF. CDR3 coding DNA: TGTGCCAGCAGCTCCCAGCCAGCGGGGACCACAGATACGCAGTATTTT.

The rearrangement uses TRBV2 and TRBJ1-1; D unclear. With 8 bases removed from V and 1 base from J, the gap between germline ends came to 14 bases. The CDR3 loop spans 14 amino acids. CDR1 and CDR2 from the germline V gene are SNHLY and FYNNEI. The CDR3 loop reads CASGSQFKNTEAFF. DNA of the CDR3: TGTGCCAGCGGCAGCCAGTTTAAGAACACTGAAGCTTTCTTT. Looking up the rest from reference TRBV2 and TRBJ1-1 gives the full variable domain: EPEVTQTPSHQVTQMGQEVILRCVPISNHLYFYWYRQILGQKVEFLVSFYNNEISEKSEIFDDQFSVERPDGSNFTLKIRSTKLEDSAMYFCASGSQFKNTEAFFGQGTRLTVV.

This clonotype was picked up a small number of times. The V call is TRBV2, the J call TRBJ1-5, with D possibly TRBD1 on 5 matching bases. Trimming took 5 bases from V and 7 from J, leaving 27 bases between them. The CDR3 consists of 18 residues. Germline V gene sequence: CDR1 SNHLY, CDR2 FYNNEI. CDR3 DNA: TGTGCCAGCAGTCACATTTCCCCCAGGGTGGGCTTCGGACAGCCCCAGCATTTT. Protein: CASSHISPRVGFGQPQHF.

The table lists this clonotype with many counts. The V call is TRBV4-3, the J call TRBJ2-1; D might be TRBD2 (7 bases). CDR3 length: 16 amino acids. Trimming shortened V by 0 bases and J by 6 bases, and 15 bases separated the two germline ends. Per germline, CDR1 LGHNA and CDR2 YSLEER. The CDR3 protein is CASSQDGGGRGNEQFF. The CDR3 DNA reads TGCGCCAGCAGCCAAGATGGGGGGGGGCGAGGCAATGAGCAGTTCTTC.